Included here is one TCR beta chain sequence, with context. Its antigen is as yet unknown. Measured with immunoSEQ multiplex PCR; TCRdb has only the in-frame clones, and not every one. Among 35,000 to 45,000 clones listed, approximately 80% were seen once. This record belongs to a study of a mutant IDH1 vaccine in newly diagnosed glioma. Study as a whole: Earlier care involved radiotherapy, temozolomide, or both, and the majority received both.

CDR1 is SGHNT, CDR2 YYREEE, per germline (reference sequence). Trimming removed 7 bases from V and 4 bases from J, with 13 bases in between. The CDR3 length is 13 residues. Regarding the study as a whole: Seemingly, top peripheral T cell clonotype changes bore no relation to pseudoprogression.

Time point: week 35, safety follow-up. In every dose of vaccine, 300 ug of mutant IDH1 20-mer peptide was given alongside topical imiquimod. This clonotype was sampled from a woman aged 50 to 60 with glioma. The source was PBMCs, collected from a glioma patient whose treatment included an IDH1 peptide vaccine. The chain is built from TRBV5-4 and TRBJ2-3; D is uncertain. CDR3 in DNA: TGTGCCAGCCGGCTCCATTCCGCAGATACGCAGTATTTT. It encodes CASRLHSADTQYF.